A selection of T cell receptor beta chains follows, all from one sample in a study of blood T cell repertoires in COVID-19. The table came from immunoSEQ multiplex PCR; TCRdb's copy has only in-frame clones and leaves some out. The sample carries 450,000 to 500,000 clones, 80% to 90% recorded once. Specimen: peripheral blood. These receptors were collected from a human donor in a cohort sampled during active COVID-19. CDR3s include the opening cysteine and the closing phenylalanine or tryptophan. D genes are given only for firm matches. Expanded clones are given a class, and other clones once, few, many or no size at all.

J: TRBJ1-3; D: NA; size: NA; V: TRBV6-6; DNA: TGTGCCAGCATCCCCGGGGGCTCTGGAAACACCATATATTTT; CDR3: CASIPGGSGNTIYF
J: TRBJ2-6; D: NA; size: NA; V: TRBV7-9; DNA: TGTGCCAGCAGCTTAACTTCAGGTGGGGCCAACGTCCTGACTTTC; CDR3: CASSLTSGGANVLTF
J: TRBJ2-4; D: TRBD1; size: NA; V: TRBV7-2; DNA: TGTGCCAGCAGCCTTAGTTCGGGACAGGGGAAAAACATTCAGTACTTC; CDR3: CASSLSSGQGKNIQYF
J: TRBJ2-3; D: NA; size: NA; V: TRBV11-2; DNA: TGTGCCAGCAGCTTGTTTACTTACCCTAGCACAGATACGCAGTATTTT; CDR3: CASSLFTYPSTDTQYF
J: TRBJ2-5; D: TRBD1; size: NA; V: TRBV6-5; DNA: TGTGCCAGCAGTTATAACCGACAGGGGGAGACCCAGTACTTC; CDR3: CASSYNRQGETQYF
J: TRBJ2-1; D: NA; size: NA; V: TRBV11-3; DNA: TGTGCCAGCAGCTTAGGGACTGGATACAATGAGCAGTTCTTC; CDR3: CASSLGTGYNEQFF
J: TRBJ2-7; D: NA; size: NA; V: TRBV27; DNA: TGTGCCAGCAGTTTAGATGGGGGGTGGCGAGAGCAGTACTTC; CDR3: CASSLDGGWREQYF
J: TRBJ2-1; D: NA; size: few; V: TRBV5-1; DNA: TGCGCCAGCAGCTTGGACGGCGGTTTCCCGCCCAATGAGCAGTTCTTC; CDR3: CASSLDGGFPPNEQFF
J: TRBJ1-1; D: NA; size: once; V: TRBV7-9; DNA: TGTGCCAGCAGCACGGGTCCATCGGCGGTGAACACTGAAGCTTTCTTT; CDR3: CASSTGPSAVNTEAFF
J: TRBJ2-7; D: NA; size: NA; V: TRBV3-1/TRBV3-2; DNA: TGTGCCAGCAGCCAAGTTCCAGGGGACTACGAGCAGTACTTC; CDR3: CASSQVPGDYEQYF
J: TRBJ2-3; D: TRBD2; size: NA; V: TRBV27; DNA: TGTGCCAGCAGTATCATAGGACTAGTAGATACGCAGTATTTT; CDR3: CASSIIGLVDTQYF
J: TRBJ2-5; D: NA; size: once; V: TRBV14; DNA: TGTGCCAGCAGCCAAGTAGGGGCTCTGGACAGCCAAGAGACCCAGTACTTC; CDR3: CASSQVGALDSQETQYF
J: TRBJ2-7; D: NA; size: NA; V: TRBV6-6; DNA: TGTGCCAGCAGCTCAGGGGATTTGGGCGAGCAGTACTTC; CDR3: CASSSGDLGEQYF
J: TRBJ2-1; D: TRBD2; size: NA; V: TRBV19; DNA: TGTGCCAGTAGTGCCTCCAGGGGCGGGAGGGGCAATGAGCAGTTCTTC; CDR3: CASSASRGGRGNEQFF